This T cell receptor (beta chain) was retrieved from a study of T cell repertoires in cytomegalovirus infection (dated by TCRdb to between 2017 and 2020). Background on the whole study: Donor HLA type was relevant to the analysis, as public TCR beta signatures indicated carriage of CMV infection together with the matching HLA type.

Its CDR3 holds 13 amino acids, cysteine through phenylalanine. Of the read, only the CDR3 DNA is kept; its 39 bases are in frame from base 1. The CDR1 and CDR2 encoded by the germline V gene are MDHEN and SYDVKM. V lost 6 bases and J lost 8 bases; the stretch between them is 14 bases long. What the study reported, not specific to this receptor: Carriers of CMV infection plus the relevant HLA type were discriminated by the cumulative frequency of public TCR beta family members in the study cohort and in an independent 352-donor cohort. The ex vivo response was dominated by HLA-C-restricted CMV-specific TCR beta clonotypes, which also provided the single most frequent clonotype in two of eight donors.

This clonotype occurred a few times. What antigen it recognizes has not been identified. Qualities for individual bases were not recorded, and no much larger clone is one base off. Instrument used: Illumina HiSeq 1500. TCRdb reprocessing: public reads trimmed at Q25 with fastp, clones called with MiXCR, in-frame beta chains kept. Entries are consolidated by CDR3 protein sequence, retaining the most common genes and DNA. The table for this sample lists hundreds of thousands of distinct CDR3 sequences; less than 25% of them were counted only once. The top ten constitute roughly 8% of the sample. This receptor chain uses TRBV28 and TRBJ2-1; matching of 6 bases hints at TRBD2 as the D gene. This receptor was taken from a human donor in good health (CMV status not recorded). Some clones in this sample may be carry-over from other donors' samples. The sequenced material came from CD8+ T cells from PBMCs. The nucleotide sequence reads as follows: TGTGCCAGCAGCGGAGGGTGGGTTGATGAGCAGTTCTTC. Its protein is CASSGGWVDEQFF. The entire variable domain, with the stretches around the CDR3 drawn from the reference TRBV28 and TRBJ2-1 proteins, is DVKVTQSSRYLVKRTGEKVFLECVQDMDHENMFWYRQDPGLGLRLIYFSYDVKMKEKGDIPEGYSVSREKKERFSLILESASTNQTSMYLCASSGGWVDEQFFGPGTRLTVL.